This T cell receptor (beta chain) comes out of a study of blood T cell repertoires in COVID-19. Per the germline V gene, CDR1 is SGHRS and CDR2 is YFSETQ. Trimming cost V 5 bases and J 8 bases, with 20 bases left between them. CDR3 length: 16 residues. Sequencing used immunoSEQ multiplex PCR; TCRdb keeps in-frame clones, though not all of them. The sample has 110,000 to 150,000 clones; about 86% are singletons. The chain joins TRBV5-1 to TRBJ1-6; D gene unclear. The source is a woman aged 60-70 years with acute or convalescent COVID-19. Sequenced sample: peripheral blood. The CDR3 spells CASSLFPTTGDSPLHF. The CDR3 bases are TGCGCCAGCAGTCTTTTCCCAACTACCGGGGATTCACCCCTCCACTTT. The variable domain in full, completed from reference TRBV5-1 and TRBJ1-6, reads KAGVTQTPRYLIKTRGQQVTLSCSPISGHRSVSWYQQTPGQGLQFLFEYFSETQRNKGNFPGRFSGRQFSNSRSEMNVSTLELGDSALYLCASSLFPTTGDSPLHFGNGTRLTVT.